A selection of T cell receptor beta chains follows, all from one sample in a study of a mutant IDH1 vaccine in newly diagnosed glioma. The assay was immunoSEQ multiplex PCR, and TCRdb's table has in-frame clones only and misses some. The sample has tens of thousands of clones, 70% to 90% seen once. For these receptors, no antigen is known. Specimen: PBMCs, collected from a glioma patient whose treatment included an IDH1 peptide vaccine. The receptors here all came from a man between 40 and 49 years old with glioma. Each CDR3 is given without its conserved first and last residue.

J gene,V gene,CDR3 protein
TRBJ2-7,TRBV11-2,ASSLVPTGYEQY
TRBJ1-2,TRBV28,ASRATLYSGYT
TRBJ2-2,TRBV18,ASSPEIDTGELF
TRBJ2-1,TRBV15,ATSRPRGGRNEQF
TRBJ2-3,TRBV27,ASSLSPPGLAGGQQDTQY
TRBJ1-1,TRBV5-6,ASSEGGMNTEAF
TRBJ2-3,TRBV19,ASSGWDLLDTQY
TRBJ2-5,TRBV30,ACGRQGAETQY
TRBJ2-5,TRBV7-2,ASSNTQWGEAETQY
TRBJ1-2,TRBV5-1,ASSLDRDGYT
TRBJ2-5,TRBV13,ASSLTSTDRGPETQY
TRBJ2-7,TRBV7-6,ASSSYPGTGAYEQY
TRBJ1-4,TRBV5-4,ASRPGHEDEKLF
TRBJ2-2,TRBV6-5,ASSPGTGELF
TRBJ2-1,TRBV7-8,ASRSPGTGGYNEQF
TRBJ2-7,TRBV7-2,ASRTGTASYEQY
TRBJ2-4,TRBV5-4,ASSSNRVAAKNIQY
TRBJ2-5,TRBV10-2,ASSESFRETQY
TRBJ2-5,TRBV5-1,ASSLAQGMKTQY
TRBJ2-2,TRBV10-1,ASSESNSGGIYTGELF
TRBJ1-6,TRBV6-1,ATDRGNNSPLH
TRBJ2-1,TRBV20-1,SARTGDEQF
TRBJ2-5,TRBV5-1,ASSPGRLAGIQETQY
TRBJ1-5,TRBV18,ASSLMTGAPNQPQH
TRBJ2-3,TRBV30,ARSTGQHASTDTQY
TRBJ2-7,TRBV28,ASSYRGPGEQY
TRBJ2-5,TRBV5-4,ASSPGQERETQY
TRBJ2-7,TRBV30,AWTRGEWAYEQY
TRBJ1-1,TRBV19,ASSIDWATDEAF
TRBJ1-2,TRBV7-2,ASSLGRDEPFNYGYT
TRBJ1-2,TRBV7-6,ASSTQGVGGYT
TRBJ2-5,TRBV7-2,ASSLGGTGPGTQY
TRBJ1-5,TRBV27,ASSSLTGPLSNQPQH
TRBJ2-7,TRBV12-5,ASGPFVTGLYEQY
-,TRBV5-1,ASSPLLAANYEQY
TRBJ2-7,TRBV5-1,ASSWRGLDVEQY
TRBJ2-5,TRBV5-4,ASSPGTGQETQY
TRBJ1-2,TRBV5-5,ASSFAGRNNYGYT
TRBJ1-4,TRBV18,ASSPDWAEKLF
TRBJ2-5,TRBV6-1,ASSLGLDLETQY
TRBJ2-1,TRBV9,ASSESTSGSREQF
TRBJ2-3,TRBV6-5,ASSGRGGRTDTQY
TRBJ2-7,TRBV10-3,AIRRTGGSYEQY
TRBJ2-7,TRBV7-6,ASSLGVRGDEQY
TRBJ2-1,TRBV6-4,ASSDLSSGGRYNEQF
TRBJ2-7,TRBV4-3,ASSQTETGYQY